Below, one T cell receptor beta chain is given with its context. The CDR3 is 17 residues long. Germline loops: CDR1 SGHAT, CDR2 FQNNGV. Germline trimming cut 7 bases from V and 0 bases from J; bases unmatched to any gene: 13. This sample was taken from a study of blood T cell repertoires in COVID-19. Looking at the study overall: Samples taken during acute and convalescent COVID-19 were collected in the United States, Italy and Spain.

In the authors' workflow: Reference gene primer amplification gave nucleated cell count estimates. TCRdb's copy holds only in-frame clones and misses some; the assay was immunoSEQ multiplex PCR. Clonal size and the V and J genes are those of that table, whereas D and trimming came from the DNA. Counted here are about 100,000 clones, 85% occurring once; the ten biggest clones make up 3.5% to 4.5%. The material sequenced was peripheral blood. The chain employs TRBV11-2 and TRBJ2-7; the match to TRBD2 covers 9 bases. This sequence originates from a man aged 60-69 years with acute or convalescent COVID-19. In nucleotides, the CDR3 is TGTGCCAGCACCCCGGGACTAGCCCTCTCCTCCTCCTACGAGCAGTACTTC. This codes for CASTPGLALSSSYEQYF.